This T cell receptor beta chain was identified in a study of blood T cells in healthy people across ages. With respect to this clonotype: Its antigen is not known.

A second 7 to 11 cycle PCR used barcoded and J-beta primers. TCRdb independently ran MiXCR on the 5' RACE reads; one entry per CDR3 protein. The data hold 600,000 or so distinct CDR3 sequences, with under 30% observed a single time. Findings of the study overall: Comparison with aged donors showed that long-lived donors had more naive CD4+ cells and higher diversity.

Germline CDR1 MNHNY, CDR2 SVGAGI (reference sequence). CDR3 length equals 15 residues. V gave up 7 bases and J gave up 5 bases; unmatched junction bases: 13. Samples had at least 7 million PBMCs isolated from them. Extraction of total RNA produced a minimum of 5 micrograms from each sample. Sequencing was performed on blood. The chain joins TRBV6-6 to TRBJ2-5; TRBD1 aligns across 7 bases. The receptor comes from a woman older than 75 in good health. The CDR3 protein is CASIIRNRGGETQYF. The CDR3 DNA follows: TGTGCCAGCATCATACGGAACAGGGGCGGGGAGACCCAGTACTTC.